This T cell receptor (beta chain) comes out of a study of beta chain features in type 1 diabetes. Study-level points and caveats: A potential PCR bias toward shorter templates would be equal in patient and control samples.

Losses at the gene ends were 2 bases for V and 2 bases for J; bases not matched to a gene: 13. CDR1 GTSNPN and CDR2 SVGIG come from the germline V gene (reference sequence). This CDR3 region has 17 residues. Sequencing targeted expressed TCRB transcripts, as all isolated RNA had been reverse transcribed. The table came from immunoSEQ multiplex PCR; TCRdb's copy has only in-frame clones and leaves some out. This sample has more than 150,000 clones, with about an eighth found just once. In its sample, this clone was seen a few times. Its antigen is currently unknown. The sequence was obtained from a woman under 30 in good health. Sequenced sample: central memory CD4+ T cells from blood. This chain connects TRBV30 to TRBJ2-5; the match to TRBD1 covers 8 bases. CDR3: CAWSPQFLGTGQETQYF. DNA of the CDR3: TGTGCCTGGAGTCCCCAATTCCTCGGGACAGGACAAGAGACCCAGTACTTC.